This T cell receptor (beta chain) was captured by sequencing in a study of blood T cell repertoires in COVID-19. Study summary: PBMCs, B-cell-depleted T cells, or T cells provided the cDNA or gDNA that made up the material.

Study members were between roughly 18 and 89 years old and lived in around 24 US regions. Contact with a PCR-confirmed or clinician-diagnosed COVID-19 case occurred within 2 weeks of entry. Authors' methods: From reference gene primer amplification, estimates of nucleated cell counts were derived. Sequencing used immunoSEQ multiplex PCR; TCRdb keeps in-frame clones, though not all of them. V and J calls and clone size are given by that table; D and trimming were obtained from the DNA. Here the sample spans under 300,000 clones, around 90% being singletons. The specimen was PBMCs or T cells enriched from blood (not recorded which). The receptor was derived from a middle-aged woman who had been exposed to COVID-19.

The CDR3 sequence: CASSRGRNTEAFF. CDR3 coding DNA: TGTGCCAGCAGTAGGGGGCGCAACACTGAAGCTTTCTTT. The chain employs TRBV27 and TRBJ1-1; 7 bases are a match to TRBD1. Germline V gives CDR1 MNHEY, CDR2 SMNVEV (reference sequence). J gave up 2 bases and V 5 bases, and 2 bases lay outside the gene matches. This CDR3 contains 13 residues.